Listed below are T cell receptor beta chains from one sample, sequenced in a study of a mutant IDH1 vaccine in newly diagnosed glioma. These receptors lack a known antigen. The assay was immunoSEQ multiplex PCR, and TCRdb's table has in-frame clones only and misses some. The sample lists about 33,000 clones; 88% were seen once. Sequenced material: PBMCs, taken from a glioma patient whose treatment included an IDH1 peptide vaccine. These receptors were collected from a man aged 35 to 55 with glioma. Each CDR3 is given with its conserved first and last residue. D genes are given only for firm matches. Expanded clones are given a class, and other clones once, few, many or no size at all.

V	J	D	size	length	CDR3	DNA
TRBV5-6	TRBJ1-6	TRBD1	-	15	CASSPRTGGRSPLHF	TGTGCCAGCAGCCCGCGGACAGGGGGAAGATCACCCCTCCACTTT
TRBV7-6	TRBJ1-1	-	-	16	CASSSRQTFMNTEAFF	TGTGCCAGCAGCTCAAGACAGACTTTCATGAACACTGAAGCTTTCTTT
TRBV28	TRBJ2-2	-	-	15	CASSESRGGTGELFF	TGTGCCAGCAGTGAGTCCCGGGGCGGTACCGGGGAGCTGTTTTTT
TRBV5-6	TRBJ1-2	-	-	15	CASSLWHLGYYGYTF	TGTGCCAGCAGCTTGTGGCATCTGGGTTACTATGGCTACACCTTC
TRBV7-9	TRBJ1-4	-	-	12	CASSLADEKLFF	TGTGCCAGCAGCTTAGCAGACGAAAAACTGTTTTTT
TRBV28	TRBJ1-2	-	-	13	CASTGGGYYGYTF	TGTGCCAGCACCGGAGGGGGATACTATGGCTACACCTTC
TRBV27	TRBJ1-3	-	-	15	CASRAPDRHGNTIYF	TGTGCCAGCAGGGCCCCAGACAGGCACGGAAACACCATATATTTT
TRBV30	TRBJ1-5	-	-	15	CAWSPTFRQHQPQHF	TGTGCCTGGAGTCCGACATTTCGTCAGCATCAGCCCCAGCATTTT
TRBV7-2	TRBJ2-5	-	-	12	CASSLIGQAQYF	TGTGCCAGCAGCTTAATTGGGCAGGCGCAGTACTTC
TRBV19	TRBJ1-1	-	-	14	CASSIVSVNTEAFF	TGTGCCAGTAGTATAGTTTCAGTGAACACTGAAGCTTTCTTT
TRBV7-6	TRBJ1-4	-	once	16	CASSLGPQALREKLFF	TGTGCCAGCAGCTTAGGTCCACAGGCCTTACGGGAAAAACTGTTTTTT
TRBV6-6	TRBJ1-4	-	once	15	CASSYSGATNEKLFF	TGTGCCAGCAGTTACTCTGGGGCAACTAATGAAAAACTGTTTTTT
TRBV28	TRBJ1-1	-	-	15	CASRSSGGTGTEAFF	TGTGCCAGCAGATCCAGCGGGGGAACGGGGACTGAAGCTTTCTTT
TRBV30	TRBJ1-2	-	-	11	CAWSGDYGYTF	TGTGCCTGGAGTGGGGACTATGGCTACACCTTC
TRBV28	TRBJ2-5	TRBD2	-	18	CASSRRLAGTRGSETQYF	TGTGCCAGCAGCCGACGACTAGCGGGGACAAGGGGGTCCGAGACCCAGTACTTC
TRBV27	TRBJ2-2	-	-	13	CASSVQGIGELFF	TGTGCCAGCAGTGTCCAGGGAATCGGGGAGCTGTTTTTT
TRBV6-5	TRBJ1-5	TRBD1	-	12	CASSHRGQPQHF	TGTGCCAGCAGCCACAGGGGACAGCCCCAGCATTTT
TRBV29-1	TRBJ1-2	-	-	12	CSVPMASYGYTF	TGCAGCGTCCCTATGGCCAGCTATGGCTACACCTTC
TRBV6-6	TRBJ1-1	-	-	14	CATQFGGVDTEAFF	TGTGCCACCCAGTTCGGGGGAGTAGACACTGAAGCTTTCTTT
TRBV4-3	TRBJ1-1	TRBD1	-	16	CASSQVIGRGFAEAFF	TGCGCCAGCAGCCAAGTTATCGGCAGGGGGTTCGCTGAAGCTTTCTTT
TRBV5-6	TRBJ2-1	-	-	16	CASSLDGGYGDNEQFF	TGTGCCAGCAGCTTGGACGGCGGATACGGGGACAATGAGCAGTTCTTC
TRBV13	TRBJ2-1	-	-	13	CASSSAIDNEQFF	TGTGCCAGCAGCTCGGCCATAGACAATGAGCAGTTCTTC
TRBV13	TRBJ1-2	TRBD1	-	12	CASSSDRGGYTF	TGTGCCAGCAGCTCGGACAGGGGTGGCTACACCTTC
TRBV6-5	TRBJ1-1	-	-	14	CASSRRPRGTEAFF	TGTGCCAGCAGTCGCCGGCCCAGAGGCACTGAAGCTTTCTTT
TRBV2	TRBJ2-4	-	-	14	CASSLALPGDIQYF	TGTGCCAGCAGTTTGGCCCTACCCGGGGACATTCAGTACTTC
TRBV28	TRBJ1-5	TRBD1	few	15	CASGRRTGPNQPQHF	TGTGCCAGCGGCCGAAGGACAGGGCCTAATCAGCCCCAGCATTTT
TRBV27	TRBJ1-1	-	-	14	CASSSPGWNTEAFF	TGTGCCAGCAGTTCCCCGGGGTGGAACACTGAAGCTTTCTTT
TRBV30	TRBJ1-3	-	-	15	CAWRFPDSSGNTIYF	TGTGCCTGGAGATTTCCCGACAGTTCGGGAAACACCATATATTTT
TRBV5-1	TRBJ1-1	-	-	19	CASSLSPFSVTIMNTEAFF	TGCGCCAGCAGCTTGTCCCCCTTTTCGGTAACTATCATGAACACTGAAGCTTTCTTT
TRBV30	TRBJ1-5	-	-	11	CAWSGDGPQHF	TGTGCCTGGAGTGGGGACGGGCCCCAGCATTTT